Detailed here is one TCR beta chain. Using immunoSEQ multiplex PCR, the repertoire was profiled, and TCRdb retains in-frame clones only, with some absent. The sample has roughly 55,000 clones, just under 80% seen once; the top ten hold 15%. From germline, CDR1 is LNHDA and CDR2 SQIVND (reference sequence). V was pared by 1 base and J by 4 bases, with 9 bases of the junction left unmatched. The CDR3 has 16 amino acids. The data belong to a study of blood T cell repertoires in COVID-19. Sequenced: peripheral blood. The sequence came from a human donor with active or convalescent COVID-19. The donor label of this sample is uncertain. The chain carries TRBV19 and TRBJ1-2; TRBD1 matches 7 bases. CDR3 bases: TGTGCCAGTAGTATAGGTTCACAGGGGCCCGCCTATGGCTACACCTTC. It specifies CASSIGSQGPAYGYTF.